These T cell receptor beta chains were read from a single sample in a study of CD8 T cells in ankylosing spondylitis. MiXCR, run by TCRdb on the 5' RACE reads, gives a single entry per CDR3 protein. The table records 800,000 to 900,000 distinct CDR3 sequences, approximately 12% of them present only once. The material sequenced was blood, either unsorted or a sorted T cell fraction (not recorded which). Receptors originate from a male donor with ankylosing spondylitis. Both conserved end residues are trimmed from each CDR3. A D gene is named only where the DNA matches it firmly. Where a row states a size, it is once, few, many or the class of an expanded clone; other rows omit it.

>TRBJ2-2|few|TRBV29-1|TRBD2
SAGTSGRTGELF
>TRBJ2-1|many|TRBV5-1|TRBD2
ASSWGLAGGSYNEQF
>TRBJ1-1|NA|TRBV4-2|NA
ASSQGGAGTEAF
>TRBJ2-2|NA|TRBV27|NA
ASSQGRYRGNTGELF
>TRBJ2-7|NA|TRBV6-2/TRBV6-3|TRBD2
ASKGRRETPYEQY
>TRBJ2-1|few|TRBV6-1|NA
ASTPPGGDNEQF
>TRBJ2-1|many|TRBV4-3|NA
ASSQETYNEQF
>TRBJ2-1|many|TRBV5-5|TRBD2
ASSPRRTSGSYNEQF
>TRBJ2-7|NA|TRBV20-1|TRBD2
SAPLAGSYEQY
>TRBJ2-7|NA|TRBV20-1|TRBD2
SGRGGPGYEQY
>TRBJ1-1|NA|TRBV28|NA
ASYVPNTEAF
>TRBJ2-5|NA|TRBV19|NA
ASSSRDLQY
>TRBJ2-5|NA|TRBV20-1|TRBD2
SAGGTSGSWYQETQY
>TRBJ1-1|many|TRBV29-1|NA
SVDTGAQAF
>TRBJ1-1|few|TRBV14|NA
ASSQLQGYNTEAF
>TRBJ2-4|NA|TRBV20-1|NA
SARMQDIQY
>TRBJ2-1|NA|TRBV4-3|TRBD2
ASSQVPYLAGSYNEQF
>TRBJ1-1|few|TRBV12-3/TRBV12-4|NA
ASTLGTLNTEAF
>TRBJ2-7|few|TRBV5-1|NA
ASAAGRTYEQY
>TRBJ2-1|few|TRBV7-7|TRBD2
ATSEGSPRGDNEQF
>TRBJ1-5|many|TRBV20-1|NA
SATTGNQPQH
>TRBJ2-7|NA|TRBV29-1|NA
SVISAPKYEQY
>TRBJ1-1|NA|TRBV5-6|NA
ASSLVTADTEAF
>TRBJ2-7|NA|TRBV20-1|TRBD1
SALQGAQDEQY
>TRBJ2-1|few|TRBV5-1|NA
ASSMGLPYNEQF
>TRBJ2-1|NA|TRBV20-1|TRBD1
SARGDSPPSYNEQF
>TRBJ2-5|few|TRBV12-3/TRBV12-4|TRBD1
ASSLIKTGALQETQY
>TRBJ2-3|few|TRBV20-1|TRBD2
SAPKRGGTDTQY
>TRBJ1-5|few|TRBV20-1|NA
SGGEGQPQH
>TRBJ2-1|many|TRBV20-1|NA
SAPFSSEGEQF
>TRBJ1-5|NA|TRBV7-8|TRBD1
ASSPGQRNQPQH
>TRBJ2-7|many|TRBV20-1|NA
SATGRSYEQY
>TRBJ1-1|few|TRBV4-1|NA
ASQGPNTEAF
>TRBJ2-3|few|TRBV20-1|NA
STLGAGADTQY
>TRBJ1-2|many|TRBV29-1|NA
SVDRTYGYT
>TRBJ1-1|few|TRBV5-1|TRBD1
ASTPPGQGNTEAF
>TRBJ2-3|many|TRBV20-1|NA
SADRGPFGTDTQY
>TRBJ1-4|few|TRBV5-1|TRBD1
ASSQGTGEGEKLF
>TRBJ1-2|NA|TRBV20-1|NA
SAHTGPRVGGYT
>TRBJ2-2|few|TRBV5-6|NA
ASSPGQRIVEELF
>TRBJ2-3|few|TRBV10-3|TRBD1
AISKSGTGDLSTQY
>TRBJ2-3|many|TRBV20-1|TRBD2
SAILATGGDTQY
>TRBJ2-3|NA|TRBV10-3|TRBD2
ATSTSGNTDTQY
>TRBJ2-1|few|TRBV7-9|TRBD1
ASSPEVGQGADEQF
>TRBJ1-5|NA|TRBV7-2|TRBD1
ASSSGQGPLGPQH
>TRBJ2-1|NA|TRBV19|NA
ASSIGVAGYNEQF
>TRBJ1-1|many|TRBV5-1|TRBD1
ASSFDRETEAF
>TRBJ2-7|few|TRBV6-1|TRBD2
ASARASGFYEQY
>TRBJ1-5|NA|TRBV18|TRBD1
ASSVQGISNQPQH
>TRBJ2-1|NA|TRBV7-2|NA
ASSKGFDEQF
>TRBJ1-1|few|TRBV20-1|NA
SARRPSTEAF
>TRBJ1-4|NA|TRBV7-9|NA
ASSLRYEKLF
>TRBJ2-5|few|TRBV5-1|NA
ASSIHSQETQY
>TRBJ1-1|NA|TRBV5-1|TRBD1
ASSPALSGTGVITEAF
>TRBJ2-1|many|TRBV5-5|NA
ATTQPAYNEQF
>TRBJ2-5|few|TRBV20-1|NA
SAREATRGTQY
>TRBJ2-1|few|TRBV19|NA
ASSIGGQRRGYNEQF